These 32 T cell receptor beta chains were sequenced from one sample in a study of vaccination and CD4 T cells after COVID-19. Treatment described: approximately 10-day PBMC culture with coronavirus spike peptide pools or control peptides (ViraFEST assay). Scientists ran DNA taken from cultured CD4+ T cells through the Oncomine TCR Beta short-read assay for sequencing. TCRdb re-called the PCR reads through MiXCR, storing one row per CDR3 protein. The sample shows fewer than 20,000 distinct CDR3 sequences, under 30% of them seen only once. For these TCRs, the target antigens are not known. The sample consisted of cultured CD4+ T cells from blood. The receptor set was obtained from a human donor with COVID-19.

This chain uses TRBV18 with TRBJ2-5; possibly TRBD2 for D (5 bases). Trimming pared 4 bases from V and 5 bases from J, leaving 11 bases between. The CDR3 runs 13 residues. Germline loops: CDR1 KGHSH, CDR2 LQKENI. The CDR3 coding sequence is TGTGCCAGCTCACTTAAGGGCGGGGAGACCCAGTACTTC. Its protein is CASSLKGGETQYF.

V usage is TRBV28 and J usage is TRBJ1-1, with D possibly being TRBD1 (6 bases). The CDR3 consists of 12 residues. Germline V gene data show CDR1 as MDHEN and CDR2 as SYDVKM. V gave up 8 bases and J gave up 3 bases, with 10 bases separating them. The CDR3 DNA sequence: TGTGCCAGCTGTCAGGGGCACACTGAAGCTTTCTTT. It translates to CASCQGHTEAFF.

CDR3 residues: CASSYPRGQIYSNQPQHF. CDR3 nucleotide sequence: TGTGCCAGCAGTTACCCGAGGGGACAGATTTATAGCAATCAGCCCCAGCATTTT. This chain connects TRBV6-2 or TRBV6-3 to TRBJ1-5, with 7 bases fitting TRBD1. V trimming: 2 bases; J trimming: 0 bases; junction bases outside the gene matches: 10. Germline V gene sequence: CDR1 MNHEY, CDR2 SVGEGT. The CDR3 is 18 residues long.

The chain uses TRBV5-6 and TRBJ1-4, with 9 bases aligning to TRBD1. The trim removed 0 bases at V and 0 bases at J, leaving 6 bases unmatched. The germline CDR1 and CDR2 sequences are SGHDT and YYEEEE. The CDR3 length is 18 residues. CDR3 sequence reads: CASSLGFRQGATNEKLFF. CDR3 DNA: TGTGCCAGCAGCTTGGGTTTTAGACAGGGGGCAACTAATGAAAAACTGTTTTTT.

V is TRBV20-1 and J is TRBJ2-1; 7 bases align to TRBD1. Germline-derived CDR1 and CDR2 are DFQATT and SNEGSKA (reference sequence). The CDR3 runs to 13 residues. J lost 3 bases, V lost 4 bases, and 3 bases had no gene match. The CDR3 loop reads CSAIRQGYNEQFF. CDR3 bases: TGCAGTGCTATCCGACAGGGCTACAATGAGCAGTTCTTC.

This clonotype was counted only a few times. This chain connects TRBV6-4 to TRBJ1-2; no clear D. Trimming took 4 bases from V and 7 from J, leaving 16 bases between them. CDR3 length: 14 amino acids. Germline lookup yields CDR1 MRHNA and CDR2 SNTAGT. The CDR3 DNA sequence: TGTGCCAGCAGTGCTCCTGGCCTGCCCTTTGGCTACACCTTC. Translation gives CASSAPGLPFGYTF.

The V gene is TRBV6-1, the J gene TRBJ1-2; tentative D call: TRBD1 (6 bases). Germline-derived CDR1 and CDR2 are MNHNS and SASEGT. The CDR3 loop spans 13 amino acids. With 6 bases removed from V and 7 bases from J, the gap between germline ends came to 15 bases. CDR3 loop: CASRRERGSGYTF. The CDR3 region has the DNA TGTGCCAGCAGAAGGGAAAGGGGGTCTGGCTACACCTTC.

This clonotype was observed a few times. The J gene is TRBJ1-5, the V gene TRBV11-2, with 8 bases fitting TRBD1. There are 16 residues in the CDR3. Germline CDR1 and CDR2: SGHAT and FQNNGV. V shed 1 base, J shed 7 bases, and the junction held 9 bases outside the gene matches. The CDR3 reads CASSLGTGQGGQPQHF. The CDR3 DNA reads as TGTGCCAGCAGCTTAGGAACTGGACAGGGTGGGCAGCCCCAGCATTTT. The full variable domain, its missing parts supplied by reference TRBV11-2 and TRBJ1-5, is EAGVAQSPRYKIIEKRQSVAFWCNPISGHATLYWYQQILGQGPKLLIQFQNNGVVDDSQLPKDRFSAERLKGVDSTLKIQPAKLEDSAVYLCASSLGTGQGGQPQHFGDGTRLSIL.

There are a few counts of this clonotype. J is TRBJ1-2 and V is TRBV6-1; D is unresolved. Trimming took 2 bases from V and 8 from J, leaving 12 bases between them. The CDR3 sequence is 13 residues long. The germline V gene has CDR1 MNHNS and CDR2 SASEGT. CDR3: CASSERTARGYTF. In DNA form, the CDR3 reads TGTGCCAGCAGTGAAAGGACGGCTCGGGGCTACACCTTC.

The CDR3, as DNA: TGTGCCAGCAGTTACTCGAGGGGGCAGGGGAAAAAGACCCAGTACTTC. It is translated as CASSYSRGQGKKTQYF. The chain has TRBV6-2 or TRBV6-3 and TRBJ2-5, with 7 bases that match TRBD1. The CDR3 has 16 residues. J gave up 6 bases and V 0 bases, and 10 bases lay outside the gene matches. Germline lookup yields CDR1 MNHEY and CDR2 SVGEGT.

The genes are TRBV19 and TRBJ1-1; TRBD1 aligns across 8 bases. V gave up 6 bases and J gave up 1 base; unmatched junction bases: 4. Germline V lookup: CDR1 LNHDA, CDR2 SQIVND (reference sequence). The CDR3 spans 14 residues. The DNA of the CDR3 is TGTGCCAGTAGGCCTGGACAGGGGAACACTGAAGCTTTCTTT. As protein: CASRPGQGNTEAFF.

This clonotype was picked up a small number of times. This chain connects TRBV2 to TRBJ1-2; 12 bases map to TRBD1. Per germline, CDR1 SNHLY and CDR2 FYNNEI. CDR3 length: 16 amino acids. J lost 5 bases, V lost 5 bases, and 9 bases had no gene match. Here the CDR3 reads CASSPGQGAVGYGYTF. DNA of the CDR3: TGTGCCAGCAGTCCGGGACAGGGGGCGGTAGGGTATGGCTACACCTTC.

The chain carries TRBV7-8 and TRBJ2-7; TRBD2 aligns across 11 bases. Germline V gives CDR1 SGHVS, CDR2 FQNEAQ. After removal of 3 bases from V and 2 bases from J, the junction contained 9 bases not matched to a gene. The CDR3 runs to 17 residues. The CDR3 is CASSFDSGGALTYEQYF. In DNA form, the CDR3 reads TGTGCCAGCAGCTTTGATAGCGGGGGGGCTTTGACCTACGAGCAGTACTTC.

This clonotype was seen a few times. This chain uses TRBV6-1 with TRBJ2-7; D is uncertain. V was trimmed by 6 bases and J by 6 bases, leaving 9 bases between them. Germline V gene data show CDR1 as MNHNS and CDR2 as SASEGT. The CDR3 sequence is 11 residues long. As DNA, the CDR3 is TGTGCCAGCAGCAACCGCATCGAGCAGTACTTC. Residues: CASSNRIEQYF.

This clonotype was recorded a few times. The V gene is TRBV6-5, the J gene TRBJ2-7; 11 bases match TRBD2. V gave up 4 bases and J gave up 3 bases; unmatched junction bases: 2. Germline CDR1 MNHEY, CDR2 SVGAGI. The CDR3 length is 14 residues. CDR3 in amino acids: CASSSGTSGYEQYF. The DNA of the CDR3 is TGTGCCAGCAGTTCCGGGACTAGCGGCTACGAGCAGTACTTC.

This clonotype is deemed medium-sized. The chain links TRBV15 to TRBJ1-5; no clear D gene. This CDR3 has 18 amino acids. Germline CDR1 LNHNV, CDR2 YYDKDF (reference sequence). Trimming left V 0 bases short and J 0 bases short, with 15 bases between. For the CDR3, the DNA is TGTGCCACCAGCAGAGATTTTCCAGGTGGCTATAGCAATCAGCCCCAGCATTTT. Its translation is CATSRDFPGGYSNQPQHF. Based on the CDR3 plus reference TRBV15 and TRBJ1-5, the full variable domain is DAMVIQNPRYQVTQFGKPVTLSCSQTLNHNVMYWYQQKSSQAPKLLFHYYDKDFNNEADTPDNFQSRRPNTSFCFLDIRSPGLGDTAMYLCATSRDFPGGYSNQPQHFGDGTRLSIL.

This clonotype was found a few times. The rearrangement links TRBV19 to TRBJ2-3; D tentatively reads TRBD1 or TRBD2 (7 bases each). CDR3 length: 16 amino acids. The V gene lost 3 bases and the J gene lost 4 bases, with 17 bases spanning the gap. The germline CDR1 and CDR2 sequences are LNHDA and SQIVND (reference sequence). The CDR3 DNA is TGTGCCAGTAGTATCGGGAGGCAGGGGGTTGCAGATACGCAGTATTTT. The encoded protein is CASSIGRQGVADTQYF.

This sequence joins TRBV5-5 and TRBJ1-2; D may be TRBD1 (5 bases). The germline V and J ends were trimmed by 1 base and 2 bases, with 12 bases remaining between them. In germline, CDR1 is SGHKS, CDR2 YYEKEE (reference sequence). The CDR3 has 15 amino acids. The CDR3 spells CASSLSAGKNYGYTF. The CDR3 DNA reads as TGTGCCAGCAGCTTGTCGGCAGGGAAAAACTATGGCTACACCTTC.

V gene TRBV29-1 combines with J gene TRBJ1-1, with a tentative D call TRBD1 (5 bases). The CDR3 extends over 12 amino acids. V lost 4 bases to trimming and J lost 4 bases, with 10 bases between them. Germline CDR1 is SQVTM and CDR2 is ANQGSEA. CDR3 coding DNA: TGCAGCGTTGGGGACCTGGGCACTGAAGCTTTCTTT. Protein product: CSVGDLGTEAFF.

V is TRBV9 and J is TRBJ1-5; 9 nucleotides align to TRBD1. Germline V gene lookup returns CDR1 SGDLS and CDR2 YYNGEE. Unmatched junction bases numbered 8, after V lost 4 bases and J lost 6 bases. The length of the CDR3 is 15 residues. CDR3 amino acids: CASSQGGQGFQPQHF. The DNA of the CDR3 is TGTGCCAGCAGCCAGGGCGGACAGGGGTTTCAGCCCCAGCATTTT. Together with reference TRBV9 and TRBJ1-5, the CDR3 gives the full variable domain: DSGVTQTPKHLITATGQRVTLRCSPRSGDLSVYWYQQSLDQGLQFLIQYYNGEERAKGNILERFSAQQFPDLHSELNLSSLELGDSALYFCASSQGGQGFQPQHFGDGTRLSIL.

The V gene is TRBV20-1, the J gene TRBJ2-3, with a possible D match to TRBD2 (6 bases). This CDR3 region has 12 residues. The germline V gene has CDR1 DFQATT and CDR2 SNEGSKA (reference sequence). V lost 6 bases and J lost 4, with 11 bases in between. The CDR3 nucleotides are TGCAGTGCAAACCTAGCGTCAGATACGCAGTATTTT. As protein: CSANLASDTQYF.

The V gene is TRBV2, the J gene TRBJ2-2; TRBD2 aligns across 7 bases. V shed 0 bases, J shed 6 bases, and the junction held 4 bases outside the gene matches. CDR3 size: 15 residues. Germline V gives CDR1 SNHLY, CDR2 FYNNEI. CDR3 residues: CASSEARLAAGELFF. The CDR3, as DNA: TGTGCCAGCAGTGAAGCGCGTCTAGCGGCCGGGGAGCTGTTTTTT.

The V call is TRBV12-3 or TRBV12-4, the J call TRBJ1-6; D gene unclear. Trimming removed 5 bases at V and 5 bases at J, with 10 bases between. CDR3 length equals 14 residues. The CDR3 DNA sequence: TGTGCCAGCAGTGGACGGACTCATAATTCACCCCTCCACTTT. It encodes CASSGRTHNSPLHF.

The V call is TRBV6-5, the J call TRBJ2-6, with D perhaps matching TRBD1 or TRBD2 (5 bases each). Germline values: CDR1 MNHEY, CDR2 SVGAGI. Between the trimmed V and J ends, which lost 2 bases and 4 bases, there was a span of 15 bases. The CDR3 loop spans 17 amino acids. The CDR3 DNA is TGTGCCAGCAGTTACCGGGGACCTCCGGCCGGGGCCAACGTCCTGACTTTC. Protein sequence: CASSYRGPPAGANVLTF.

This clonotype was found a few times. This sequence joins TRBV20-1 and TRBJ1-4; possibly TRBD1 for D (5 bases). This CDR3 region has 11 residues. V was pared by 6 bases and J by 10 bases, with 12 bases between. Germline lookup yields CDR1 DFQATT and CDR2 SNEGSKA (reference sequence). The CDR3 DNA sequence: TGCAGTGCCGCACGGGGGGGAAAACTGTTTTTT. This codes for CSAARGGKLFF.

The chain joins TRBV7-8 to TRBJ2-7; D is possibly TRBD2 (6 bases). Germline V gene lookup returns CDR1 SGHVS and CDR2 FQNEAQ. V was pared by 1 base and J by 10 bases, with 17 bases between. The CDR3 consists of 14 residues. CDR3 sequence (DNA): TGTGCCAGCAGCTTAGTACGTCTCCCGGGGGTTCAGTACTTC. Its translation: CASSLVRLPGVQYF.

This chain uses TRBV27 with TRBJ1-1, with TRBD1 matching over 7 bases. This CDR3 spans 16 amino acids. Losses at the gene ends were 5 bases for V and 3 bases for J; bases not matched to a gene: 12. From germline, CDR1 is MNHEY and CDR2 SMNVEV (reference sequence). DNA for the CDR3: TGTGCCAGCAGTAAGAACCCCGGTACAGGGGACACTGAAGCTTTCTTT. Amino acids: CASSKNPGTGDTEAFF.

The V gene is TRBV6-2 or TRBV6-3, the J gene TRBJ2-1; the match to TRBD2 covers 8 bases. Trimming removed 2 bases from V and 4 bases from J; junction bases left unmatched: 13. This CDR3 is built from 18 residues. CDR1 and CDR2 (germline): MNHEY, SVGEGT. The CDR3 DNA sequence: TGTGCCAGCAGTTACCCTCGAGGTCGGGGGGGAGTATACAATGAGCAGTTCTTC. Translating gives CASSYPRGRGGVYNEQFF.

The gene calls are TRBV6-1 and TRBJ2-5, with TRBD2 identical over 11 bases. Germline V gene data show CDR1 as MNHNS and CDR2 as SASEGT. The CDR3 has 19 amino acids. The junction had 14 bases not matched to a gene; V was cut back by 1 base and J by 4 bases. CDR3 region: CASSEVTSGVRIFLETQYF. The CDR3 DNA reads as TGTGCCAGCAGTGAAGTGACTAGCGGGGTTCGAATTTTTCTAGAGACCCAGTACTTC.

This chain joins TRBV6-1 and TRBJ2-3; D gene uncertain. This CDR3 spans 13 amino acids. Germline CDR1 reads MNHNS; CDR2 reads SASEGT. The V end lost 9 bases, the J end lost 1 base, and 11 bases lay between the germline ends. The CDR3 DNA reads TGTGCCAGTGAAAAGTCTGGCACAGATACGCAGTATTTT. It specifies CASEKSGTDTQYF.

V gene TRBV18 combines with J gene TRBJ1-4; 9 bases map to TRBD1. Germline CDR1 KGHSH, CDR2 LQKENI. V shed 3 bases, J shed 0 bases, and the junction held 2 bases outside the gene matches. This CDR3 region has 16 residues. This CDR3 reads CASSPRQGATNEKLFF. The CDR3 DNA is TGTGCCAGCTCACCGAGACAGGGGGCAACTAATGAAAAACTGTTTTTT.

This clonotype appeared a single time. V gene TRBV2 combines with J gene TRBJ1-5; 7 bases align to TRBD1. Germline loops: CDR1 SNHLY, CDR2 FYNNEI. The junction had 8 bases not matched to a gene; V was cut back by 5 bases and J by 4 bases. The CDR3 covers 15 residues. The CDR3 loop reads CASSWGQGQNQPQHF. CDR3 bases: TGTGCCAGCAGTTGGGGGCAGGGACAGAATCAGCCCCAGCATTTT.